This T cell receptor (beta chain) was identified during a study of blood T cell repertoires in COVID-19. This CDR3 spans 13 amino acids. Germline CDR1 SGHTA, CDR2 FQGTGA. Trimming left V 5 bases short and J 8 bases short, with 13 bases between. Here immunoSEQ multiplex PCR was the method, and the copy in TCRdb shows in-frame clones only, minus some. The data contain about 210,000 clones, over 75% of them singletons. The sequence came from a man aged 30-40 years in a cohort exposed to, infected with or recovered from COVID-19 (not recorded which). The chain carries TRBV7-3 and TRBJ2-1, with D possibly being TRBD1 (6 bases). Sequenced material: PBMCs or T cells enriched from blood (not recorded which). As DNA, the CDR3 is TGTGCCAGCAGCCCTTATCCAGGGGATGAGCAGTTCTTC. Its translation is CASSPYPGDEQFF.